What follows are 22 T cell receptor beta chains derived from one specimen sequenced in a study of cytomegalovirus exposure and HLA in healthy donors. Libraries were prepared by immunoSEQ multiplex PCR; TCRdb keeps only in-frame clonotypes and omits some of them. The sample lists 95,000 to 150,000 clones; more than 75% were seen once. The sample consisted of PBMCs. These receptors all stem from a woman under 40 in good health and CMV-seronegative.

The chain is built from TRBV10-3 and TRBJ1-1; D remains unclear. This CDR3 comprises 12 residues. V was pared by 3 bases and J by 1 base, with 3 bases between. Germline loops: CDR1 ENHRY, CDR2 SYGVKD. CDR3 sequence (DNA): TGTGCCATCAGTGACGGGAACACTGAAGCTTTCTTT. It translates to CAISDGNTEAFF.

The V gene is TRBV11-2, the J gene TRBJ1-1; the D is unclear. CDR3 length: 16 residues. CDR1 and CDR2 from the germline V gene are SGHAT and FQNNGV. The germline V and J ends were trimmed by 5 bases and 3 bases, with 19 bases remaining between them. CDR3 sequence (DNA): TGTGCCAGCAGCCAGGTGGGAGGGCCTGGAGACACTGAAGCTTTCTTT. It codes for CASSQVGGPGDTEAFF.

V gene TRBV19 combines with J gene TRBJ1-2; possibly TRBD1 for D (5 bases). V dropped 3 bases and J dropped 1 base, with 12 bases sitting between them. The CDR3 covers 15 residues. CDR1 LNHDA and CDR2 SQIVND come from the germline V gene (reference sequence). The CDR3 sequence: CASSISGRVNYGYTF. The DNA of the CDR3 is TGTGCCAGTAGTATCAGTGGCAGGGTTAACTATGGCTACACCTTC.

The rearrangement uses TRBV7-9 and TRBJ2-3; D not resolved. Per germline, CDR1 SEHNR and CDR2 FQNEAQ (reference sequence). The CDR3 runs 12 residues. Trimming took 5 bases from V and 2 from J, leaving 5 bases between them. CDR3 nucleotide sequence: TGTGCCAGCAGCCTTATCACAGATACGCAGTATTTT. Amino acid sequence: CASSLITDTQYF.

The CDR3 sequence is CASSYGSREKLFF. The CDR3, as DNA: TGTGCCAGCAGTTACGGGTCGCGGGAAAAACTGTTTTTT. The genes are TRBV6-5 and TRBJ1-4; unclear D gene. Germline CDR1 MNHEY, CDR2 SVGAGI. V was trimmed by 2 bases and J by 8 bases, leaving 9 bases between them. This CDR3 spans 13 amino acids.

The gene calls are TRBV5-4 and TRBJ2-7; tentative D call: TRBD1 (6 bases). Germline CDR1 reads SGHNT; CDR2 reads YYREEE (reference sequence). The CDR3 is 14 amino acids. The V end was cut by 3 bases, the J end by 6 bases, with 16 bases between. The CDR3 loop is CASSWNAGVTEQYF. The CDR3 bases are TGTGCCAGCAGCTGGAACGCAGGGGTTACCGAGCAGTACTTC.

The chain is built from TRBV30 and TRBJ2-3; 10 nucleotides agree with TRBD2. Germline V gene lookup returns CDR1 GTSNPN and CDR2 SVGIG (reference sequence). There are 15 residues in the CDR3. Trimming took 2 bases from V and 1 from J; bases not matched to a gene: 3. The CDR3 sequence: CAWSRAGGGTDTQYF. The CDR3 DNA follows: TGTGCCTGGAGTAGAGCGGGGGGGGGCACAGATACGCAGTATTTT.

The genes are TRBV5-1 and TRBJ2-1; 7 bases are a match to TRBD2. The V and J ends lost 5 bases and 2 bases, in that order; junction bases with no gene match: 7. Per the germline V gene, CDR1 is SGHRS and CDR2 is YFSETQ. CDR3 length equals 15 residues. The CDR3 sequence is CASRSSGSTYNEQFF. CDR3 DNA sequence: TGCGCCAGCAGGTCTAGCGGATCAACCTACAATGAGCAGTTCTTC.

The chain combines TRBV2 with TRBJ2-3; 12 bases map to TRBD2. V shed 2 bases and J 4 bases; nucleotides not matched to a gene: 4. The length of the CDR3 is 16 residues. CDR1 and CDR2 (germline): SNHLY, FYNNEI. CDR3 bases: TGTGCCAGCAGTGAATCCCTAGCGGGGGGGGCAGATACGCAGTATTTT. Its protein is CASSESLAGGADTQYF.

CDR3 bases: TGCGCCAGCAGCTCGGGACTAGCGGGGGCCCGATCCTACAATGAGCAGTTCTTC. Residues: CASSSGLAGARSYNEQFF. The genes are TRBV5-1 and TRBJ2-1, with TRBD2 matching 14 bases. The CDR3 extends over 18 amino acids. The germline V gene has CDR1 SGHRS and CDR2 YFSETQ. The V gene end was trimmed by 3 bases and the J gene end by 1 base; junction bases not matched to a gene: 6.

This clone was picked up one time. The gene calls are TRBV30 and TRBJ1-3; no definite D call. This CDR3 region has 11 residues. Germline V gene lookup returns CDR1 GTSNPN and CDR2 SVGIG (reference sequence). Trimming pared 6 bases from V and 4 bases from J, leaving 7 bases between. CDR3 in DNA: TGTGCCTGTAGGAGAGGAAACACCATATATTTT. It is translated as CACRRGNTIYF. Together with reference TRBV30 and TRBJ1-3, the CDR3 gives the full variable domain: SQTIHQWPATLVQPVGSPLSLECTVEGTSNPNLYWYRQAAGRGLQLLFYSVGIGQISSEVPQNLSASRPQDRQFILSSKKLLLSDSGFYLCACRRGNTIYFGEGSWLTVV.

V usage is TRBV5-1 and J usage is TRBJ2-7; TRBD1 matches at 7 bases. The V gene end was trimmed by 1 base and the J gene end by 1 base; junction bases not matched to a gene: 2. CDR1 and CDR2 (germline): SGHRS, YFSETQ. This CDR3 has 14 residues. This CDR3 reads CASSLHRGSYEQYF. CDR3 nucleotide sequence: TGCGCCAGCAGCTTGCACAGGGGATCCTACGAGCAGTACTTC.

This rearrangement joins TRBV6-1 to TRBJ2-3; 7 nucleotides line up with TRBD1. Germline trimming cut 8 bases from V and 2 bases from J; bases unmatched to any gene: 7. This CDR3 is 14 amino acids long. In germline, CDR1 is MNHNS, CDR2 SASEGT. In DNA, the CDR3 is TGTGCCAGCTGGGAAGGGGGCCCCACAGATACGCAGTATTTT. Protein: CASWEGGPTDTQYF.

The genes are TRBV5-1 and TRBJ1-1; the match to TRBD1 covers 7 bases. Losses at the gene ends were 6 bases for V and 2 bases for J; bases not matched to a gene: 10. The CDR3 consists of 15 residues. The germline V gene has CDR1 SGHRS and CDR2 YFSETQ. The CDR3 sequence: CASNKGQMINTEAFF. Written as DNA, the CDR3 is TGCGCCAGCAACAAGGGACAGATGATTAACACTGAAGCTTTCTTT.

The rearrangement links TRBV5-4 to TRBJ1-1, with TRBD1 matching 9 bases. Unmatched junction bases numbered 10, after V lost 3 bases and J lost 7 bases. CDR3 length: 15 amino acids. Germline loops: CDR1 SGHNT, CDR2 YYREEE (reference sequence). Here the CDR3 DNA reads TGTGCCAGCAGCTCCCCCGGGACAGGGACGGTTGAAGCTTTCTTT. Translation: CASSSPGTGTVEAFF.

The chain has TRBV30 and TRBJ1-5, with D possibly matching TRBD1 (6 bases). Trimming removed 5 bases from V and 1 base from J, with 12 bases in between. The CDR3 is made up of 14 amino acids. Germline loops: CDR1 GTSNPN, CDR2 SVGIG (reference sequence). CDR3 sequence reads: CAWSQGSSNQPQHF. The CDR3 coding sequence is TGTGCCTGGTCCCAGGGGTCGAGCAATCAGCCCCAGCATTTT.

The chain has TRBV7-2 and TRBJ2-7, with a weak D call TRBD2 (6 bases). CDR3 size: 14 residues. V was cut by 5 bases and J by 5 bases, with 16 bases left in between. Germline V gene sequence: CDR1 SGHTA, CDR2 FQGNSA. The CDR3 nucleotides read TGTGCCAGCAGCCCACTTGTGGAGGGCAACGAGCAGTACTTC. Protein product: CASSPLVEGNEQYF.

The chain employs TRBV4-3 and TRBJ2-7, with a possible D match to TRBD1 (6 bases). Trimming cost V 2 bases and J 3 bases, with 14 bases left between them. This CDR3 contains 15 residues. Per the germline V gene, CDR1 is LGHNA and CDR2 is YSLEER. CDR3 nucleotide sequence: TGCGCCAGCAGCCAAACGAGACAGGCCTACTACGAGCAGTACTTC. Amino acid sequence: CASSQTRQAYYEQYF.

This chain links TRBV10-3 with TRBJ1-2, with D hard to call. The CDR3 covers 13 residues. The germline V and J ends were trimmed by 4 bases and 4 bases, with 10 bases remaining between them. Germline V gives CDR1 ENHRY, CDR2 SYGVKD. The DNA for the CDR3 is TGTGCCATCAGTGGCGGGCCGCCCTATGGCTACACCTTC. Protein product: CAISGGPPYGYTF.

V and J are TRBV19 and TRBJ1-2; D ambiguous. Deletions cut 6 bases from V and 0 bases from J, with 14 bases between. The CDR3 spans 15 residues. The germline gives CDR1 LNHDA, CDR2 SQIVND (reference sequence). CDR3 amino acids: CASRGRRSPNYGYTF. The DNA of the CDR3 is TGTGCCAGTAGGGGGAGGAGATCTCCTAACTATGGCTACACCTTC.

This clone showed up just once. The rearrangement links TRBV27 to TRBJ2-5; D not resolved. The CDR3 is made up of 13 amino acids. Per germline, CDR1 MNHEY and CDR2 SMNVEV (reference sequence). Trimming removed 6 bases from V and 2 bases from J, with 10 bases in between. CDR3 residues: CASSSVNQETQYF. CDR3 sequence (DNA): TGTGCCAGCAGCTCGGTAAATCAAGAGACCCAGTACTTC.

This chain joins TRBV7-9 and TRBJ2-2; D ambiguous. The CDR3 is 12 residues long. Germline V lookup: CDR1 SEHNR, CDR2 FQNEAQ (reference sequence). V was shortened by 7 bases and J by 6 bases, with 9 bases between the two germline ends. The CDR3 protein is CASTMGAGELFF. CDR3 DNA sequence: TGTGCCAGCACCATGGGCGCCGGGGAGCTGTTTTTT.